These 27 T cell receptor beta chains originate from one sample sequenced in a study of blood T cell repertoires in COVID-19 (dated by TCRdb to the early 2020s). Library preparation was by the immunoSEQ multiplex PCR assay. The table was pulled from immuneACCESS by TCRdb, which kept in-frame rearrangements only. Such tables lose some clones; where checked, under half of the loss comes from unresolved V genes, and the rest has no known cause. Across this sample there are some 260,000 clones, with 70% to 90% seen only once. Of the sample, 3% is held by the ten largest clones. The sequencing input was peripheral blood. The receptors come from a man aged 18-30 years with active or convalescent COVID-19.

V is TRBV10-2 and J is TRBJ2-1; D may be TRBD1 (5 bases). CDR1 and CDR2 from the germline V gene are WSHSY and SAAADI. This CDR3 spans 14 amino acids. The V end was cut by 3 bases, the J end by 2 bases, with 8 bases between. The CDR3, as DNA: TGCGCCAGCAGTGACTGGGGCGCCTACAATGAGCAGTTCTTC. Amino acids: CASSDWGAYNEQFF.

The rearrangement joins TRBV7-3 to TRBJ1-2, with D hard to call. V lost 0 bases, J lost 8 bases, and 25 bases lay in between. The V gene's germline CDR1 is SGHTA and CDR2 FQGTGA. This CDR3 region has 18 residues. The CDR3 DNA reads as TGTGCCAGCAGCTTAACATCGGGTGTGAGGGCCGGTGAGGAGGGCTACACCTTC. This translates into CASSLTSGVRAGEEGYTF.

The CDR3 reads CASSRPVSGLYGYTF. CDR3 nucleotide sequence: TGTGCCAGCAGTAGACCTGTCTCGGGACTCTATGGCTACACCTTC. This sequence joins TRBV28 and TRBJ1-2; perhaps TRBD1 as D (5 bases). The V end was cut by 5 bases, the J end by 4 bases, with 17 bases between. The CDR3 contains 15 residues. Germline V gene data show CDR1 as MDHEN and CDR2 as SYDVKM.

The genes are TRBV7-6 and TRBJ2-7; D possibly corresponds to TRBD1 (6 bases). The germline V gene encodes CDR1 SGHVS and CDR2 FNYEAQ. This CDR3 spans 14 amino acids. Deletions cut 1 base from V and 2 bases from J, with 9 bases between. The CDR3 region has the DNA TGTGCCAGCAGCTTAGATCCAGGGGCCTACGAGCAGTACTTC. This sequence encodes CASSLDPGAYEQYF.

This sequence joins TRBV6-4 and TRBJ2-1; perhaps TRBD1 as D (6 bases). The CDR3 totals 15 residues. The germline V gene encodes CDR1 MRHNA and CDR2 SNTAGT. The ends were cut back, 6 bases at V and 6 bases at J, with 18 bases in the middle. CDR3 region: CASSDPYRDGNEQFF. CDR3 DNA: TGTGCCAGCAGCGACCCTTACAGGGATGGCAATGAGCAGTTCTTC.

The genes are TRBV28 and TRBJ2-3, with D perhaps TRBD1 (6 bases). This CDR3 has 15 residues. Trimming pared 5 bases from V and 0 bases from J, leaving 12 bases between. Germline CDR1 and CDR2: MDHEN and SYDVKM. CDR3 sequence (DNA): TGTGCCAGCAGTCCCGGGACACATAGCACAGATACGCAGTATTTT. This gives the protein CASSPGTHSTDTQYF.

J is TRBJ1-3 and V is TRBV10-3, with no clear D. Trimming pared 8 bases from V and 7 bases from J, leaving 15 bases between. Per germline, CDR1 ENHRY and CDR2 SYGVKD. The CDR3 is 13 amino acids. The CDR3 spells CAIRGVEGNTIYF. CDR3 in DNA: TGTGCCATCCGGGGTGTCGAGGGTAACACCATATATTTT.

The chain has TRBV9 and TRBJ2-2, with D unclear. V was pared by 5 bases and J by 1 base, with 9 bases between. The CDR3 is 14 residues long. CDR1 SGDLS and CDR2 YYNGEE come from the germline V gene. The CDR3, as DNA: TGTGCCAGCAGTCTTCGGGTGAACACCGGGGAGCTGTTTTTT. Its translation: CASSLRVNTGELFF.

V gene TRBV13 combines with J gene TRBJ1-1; D is ambiguous. CDR1 and CDR2 from the germline V gene are PRHDT and FYEKMQ (reference sequence). The CDR3 has 14 residues. V was clipped by 4 bases and J by 3 bases, with 12 bases between them. The CDR3: CASSSVEGYTEAFF. The DNA for the CDR3 is TGTGCCAGCAGCTCTGTAGAGGGTTACACTGAAGCTTTCTTT.

This sequence joins TRBV6-2 or TRBV6-3 and TRBJ1-5, with 8 positions matching TRBD1. V was pared by 5 bases and J by 6 bases, with 9 bases of the junction left unmatched. From germline, CDR1 is MNHEY and CDR2 SVGEGT. The length of the CDR3 is 15 residues. The CDR3 protein is CASSPTGALSQPQHF. The CDR3 DNA reads as TGTGCCAGCAGTCCGACAGGGGCTCTCAGTCAGCCCCAGCATTTT.

CDR3 sequence (DNA): TGTGCCAGTAGTATGTACGGCGGGGGCCCCCAAGAGACCCAGTACTTC. This translates into CASSMYGGGPQETQYF. The V gene is TRBV19, the J gene TRBJ2-5; possible D gene TRBD2, 7 bases. V lost 3 bases and J lost 1, with 15 bases in between. Per the germline V gene, CDR1 is LNHDA and CDR2 is SQIVND (reference sequence). This CDR3 is 16 amino acids long.

The chain couples TRBV7-3 to TRBJ2-6; TRBD2 might be the D (5 bases). This CDR3 has 15 amino acids. The germline V gene encodes CDR1 SGHTA and CDR2 FQGTGA. V shed 2 bases and J shed 4 bases, with 9 bases lying between them. The CDR3 nucleotides are TGTGCCAGCAGCTTAGGGAGTACCGGGGCCAACGTCCTGACTTTC. This translates into CASSLGSTGANVLTF. The variable domain in full, with the rest retrieved from reference TRBV7-3 and TRBJ2-6, is GAGVSQTPSNKVTEKGKYVELRCDPISGHTALYWYRQSLGQGPEFLIYFQGTGAADDSGLPNDRFFAVRPEGSVSTLKIQRTERGDSAVYLCASSLGSTGANVLTFGAGSRLTVL.

This chain links TRBV5-5 with TRBJ2-3; TRBD2 agrees at 11 bases. From germline, CDR1 is SGHKS and CDR2 YYEKEE (reference sequence). This CDR3 contains 17 residues. Trimming at V came to 1 base and at J to 2 bases, leaving 6 bases not matched to a gene. The CDR3 loop is CASSLRSTSGTTDTQYF. DNA of the CDR3: TGTGCCAGCAGCTTGCGGTCGACTAGCGGGACCACAGATACGCAGTATTTT.

J is TRBJ1-2 and V is TRBV2, with D tentatively TRBD1 (5 bases). Germline-derived CDR1 and CDR2 are SNHLY and FYNNEI. The germline V and J ends were trimmed by 5 bases and 3 bases, with 25 bases remaining between them. This CDR3 region has 18 residues. The CDR3 DNA sequence: TGTGCCAGCAGTCAAGAACGACGGGGGAGTGGTACAGACTATGGCTACACCTTC. It yields the protein CASSQERRGSGTDYGYTF. The full variable domain, rest sourced from reference TRBV2 and TRBJ1-2, is EPEVTQTPSHQVTQMGQEVILRCVPISNHLYFYWYRQILGQKVEFLVSFYNNEISEKSEIFDDQFSVERPDGSNFTLKIRSTKLEDSAMYFCASSQERRGSGTDYGYTFGSGTRLTVV.

The chain has TRBV11-2 and TRBJ2-7, with TRBD2 matching 7 bases. This CDR3 has 15 residues. Germline CDR1 is SGHAT and CDR2 is FQNNGV. The ends lost 0 bases at V and 0 bases at J; junction bases unmatched: 2. The CDR3 nucleotides are TGTGCCAGCAGCTTAGAGGGGGGGAACTCCTACGAGCAGTACTTC. Translated, it gives CASSLEGGNSYEQYF.

The chain has TRBV6-5 and TRBJ1-5, with D perhaps matching TRBD1 (5 bases). V was clipped by 6 bases and J by 5 bases, with 11 bases between them. The CDR3 has 13 residues. CDR1 is MNHEY, CDR2 SVGAGI, per germline. The CDR3 loop reads CASSWSGDQPQHF. DNA for the CDR3: TGTGCCAGCAGCTGGTCGGGGGATCAGCCCCAGCATTTT.

The chain employs TRBV28 and TRBJ2-3; D unresolved. CDR1 MDHEN and CDR2 SYDVKM come from the germline V gene. Trimming pared 3 bases from V and 6 bases from J, leaving 13 bases between. CDR3 length: 14 amino acids. The CDR3 protein is CASSLRPLLDTQYF. Written as DNA, the CDR3 is TGTGCCAGCAGTTTGAGGCCCCTCCTTGATACGCAGTATTTT.

The rearrangement joins TRBV3-1 (or the pseudogene TRBV3-2) to TRBJ2-1; tentative D call: TRBD1 (5 bases). CDR3 length: 17 residues. V was trimmed by 0 bases and J by 8 bases, leaving 20 bases between them. Germline values: CDR1 LGHDT, CDR2 YNNKEL (reference sequence). In nucleotides, the CDR3 is TGTGCCAGCAGCCAAGAAGGGGTCAACAGCATGTGGGATGAGCAGTTCTTC. Amino acid sequence: CASSQEGVNSMWDEQFF.

The chain carries TRBV7-2 and TRBJ2-3; D is ambiguous. V gave up 3 bases and J gave up 4 bases, with 11 bases separating them. The CDR3 sequence is 14 residues long. Germline CDR1 and CDR2: SGHTA and FQGNSA. The CDR3 DNA sequence: TGTGCCAGCAGCTTCGGATTGAGGTCAGATACGCAGTATTTT. This gives the protein CASSFGLRSDTQYF.

The rearrangement joins TRBV6-4 to TRBJ2-1; 7 nucleotides align to TRBD2. The CDR3 totals 17 residues. Per the germline V gene, CDR1 is MRHNA and CDR2 is SNTAGT. The V and J ends lost 5 bases and 2 bases, in that order; junction bases with no gene match: 12. CDR3 DNA: TGTGCCAGCAGTTCCTACGCTAGCGGAGTAGCCTACAATGAGCAGTTCTTC. Translating gives CASSSYASGVAYNEQFF.

This clone has only a few counts. The chain employs TRBV3-1 (or the pseudogene TRBV3-2) and TRBJ2-7; 13 positions agree with TRBD2. The germline V gene encodes CDR1 LGHDT and CDR2 YNNKEL (reference sequence). The CDR3 runs 15 residues. J lost 3 bases, V lost 2 bases, and 1 base had no gene match. The CDR3 sequence is CASSQTSGGGYEQYF. The CDR3 DNA sequence: TGTGCCAGCAGCCAAACTAGCGGGGGGGGCTACGAGCAGTACTTC.

The CDR3 is CASSLTPHQGTYGYTF. The CDR3 DNA reads as TGTGCCAGCAGTTTAACCCCCCACCAGGGGACCTATGGCTACACCTTC. The rearrangement joins TRBV27 to TRBJ1-2; D is perhaps TRBD1 (6 bases). Germline V CDR1 and CDR2: MNHEY, SMNVEV (reference sequence). The CDR3 loop spans 16 amino acids. The ends were cut back, 2 bases at V and 4 bases at J, with 17 bases in the middle.

CDR3 DNA sequence: TGTGCCAGCAGCTTAGGGACAGGGGGCATGCACACTGAAGCTTTCTTT. Encoded protein: CASSLGTGGMHTEAFF. This chain connects TRBV13 to TRBJ1-1, with 10 bases matching TRBD1. This CDR3 is 16 amino acids long. After removal of 0 bases from V and 3 bases from J, the junction contained 4 bases not matched to a gene. Germline lookup yields CDR1 PRHDT and CDR2 FYEKMQ (reference sequence).

The chain recombines TRBV4-2 with TRBJ2-1, with 8 bases matching TRBD2. Losses at the gene ends were 0 bases for V and 3 bases for J; bases not matched to a gene: 4. The CDR3 sequence is 16 residues long. Germline loops: CDR1 LGHNA, CDR2 YNFKEQ. This CDR3 reads CASSQEPAGGYNEQFF. For the CDR3, the DNA is TGTGCCAGCAGCCAAGAACCCGCGGGGGGCTACAATGAGCAGTTCTTC.

The rearrangement uses TRBV9 and TRBJ2-7, with TRBD1 matching over 8 bases. The CDR3 is made up of 14 amino acids. Germline values: CDR1 SGDLS, CDR2 YYNGEE. The V gene end was trimmed by 4 bases and the J gene end by 5 bases; junction bases not matched to a gene: 8. The CDR3 loop reads CASSPTGVPHEQYF. In nucleotides, the CDR3 is TGTGCCAGCAGCCCGACAGGGGTCCCCCACGAGCAGTACTTC. Based on the CDR3 plus reference TRBV9 and TRBJ2-7, the full variable domain is DSGVTQTPKHLITATGQRVTLRCSPRSGDLSVYWYQQSLDQGLQFLIQYYNGEERAKGNILERFSAQQFPDLHSELNLSSLELGDSALYFCASSPTGVPHEQYFGPGTRLTVT.

The chain couples TRBV2 to TRBJ1-2; D uncertain. V was pared by 4 bases and J by 6 bases, with 9 bases between. Per the germline V gene, CDR1 is SNHLY and CDR2 is FYNNEI. This CDR3 comprises 12 residues. CDR3 sequence (DNA): TGTGCCAGCAGTGCAACCAGGAATGGCTACACCTTC. Protein sequence: CASSATRNGYTF.

This clone showed up just once. V and J are TRBV4-1 and TRBJ1-1; weak D call: TRBD1 (5 bases). This CDR3 spans 16 amino acids. Germline CDR1 reads MGHRA; CDR2 reads YSYEKL. The ends were cut back, 4 bases at V and 8 bases at J, with 23 bases in the middle. In DNA form, the CDR3 reads TGCGCCAGCAGCCGCAAACACTCACAGGTATTTGAAGAAGCTTTCTTT. Translating it yields CASSRKHSQVFEEAFF.